The clone carrying this T cell receptor beta chain is a singleton in its sample. The V segment lost 2 bases and the J segment 8 bases; nucleotides outside the gene matches: 5. This CDR3 region has 14 residues. Germline V gives CDR1 MGHRA, CDR2 YSYEKL. The sample belongs to a study of blood T cells in healthy people across ages. Per-sample PBMC isolation yielded at least 7 million cells. The use of a sample-barcoded 5' primer and a J-beta primer mix characterized a second PCR of 7 to 11 cycles. Each of the cDNA molecules was tagged by a template-switch adaptor with 12 random nucleotides. MiXCR, run by TCRdb on the 5' RACE reads, gives a single entry per CDR3 protein. The sample has a few hundred thousand distinct CDR3 sequences, about 49% seen once.

The V gene is TRBV4-1, the J gene TRBJ2-1; 8 nucleotides align to TRBD2. This clonotype was sampled from a man aged 60-69 years in good health. Sequencing was performed on blood. The CDR3 loop is CASSQSGLADEQFF. DNA for the CDR3: TGCGCCAGCAGCCAATCAGGACTAGCCGATGAGCAGTTCTTC.